This T cell receptor beta chain was observed in a study of cytomegalovirus exposure and HLA in healthy donors. General study points: TCR beta V- and J-gene trimming was later associated with a missense DCLRE1C variant. In vitro assays verified that three CMV-associated chains recognized CMV antigens specifically. TCR beta chains associated with HLA were, in a later analysis, more clonally expanded than equally common others.

About this clone: Its antigen is currently unknown.

13 Jbeta primers and 60 Vbeta primers were used for the PCR. The data were produced by immunoSEQ multiplex PCR, yet TCRdb's version contains in-frame clones alone and is incomplete. The sample has around 250,000 clones; 70% to 90% are singletons. The sample comprised PBMCs. This clonotype was obtained from a woman aged 60-75 years in good health and CMV-seropositive.

In nucleotides, the CDR3 is TGTGCCAGCAGTGTCCTCACAGGGGGCGCTGAGGGCTACACCTTC. Its protein product is CASSVLTGGAEGYTF. This chain links TRBV28 with TRBJ1-2, with TRBD1 matching 9 bases. Germline assignment: CDR1 MDHEN and CDR2 SYDVKM. The CDR3 totals 15 residues. V shed 5 bases, J shed 8 bases, and the junction held 12 bases outside the gene matches.